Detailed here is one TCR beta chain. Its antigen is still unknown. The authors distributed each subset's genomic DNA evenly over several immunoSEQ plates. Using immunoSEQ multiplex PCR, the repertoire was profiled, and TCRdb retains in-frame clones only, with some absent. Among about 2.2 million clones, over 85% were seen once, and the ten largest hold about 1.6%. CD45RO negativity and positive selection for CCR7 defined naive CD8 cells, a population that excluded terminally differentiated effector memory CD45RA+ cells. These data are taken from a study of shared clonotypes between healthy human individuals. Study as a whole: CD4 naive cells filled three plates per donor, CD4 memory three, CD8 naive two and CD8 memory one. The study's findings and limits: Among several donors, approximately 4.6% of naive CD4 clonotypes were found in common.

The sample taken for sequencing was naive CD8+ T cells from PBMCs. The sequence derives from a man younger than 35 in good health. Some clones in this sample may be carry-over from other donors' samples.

In DNA form, the CDR3 reads TGTGCCAGCAGTTTTCCAGGGGCGACCTACGAGCAGTACTTC. Its protein product is CASSFPGATYEQYF. This rearrangement joins TRBV27 to TRBJ2-7; D perhaps matches TRBD1 (6 bases). In germline, CDR1 is MNHEY, CDR2 SMNVEV (reference sequence). This CDR3 has 14 amino acids. Trimming took 3 bases from V and 2 from J, leaving 11 bases between them.